Presented here are 27 T cell receptor beta chains from one specimen sequenced in a study of Ad26.COV2.S vaccination and SARS-CoV-2 variants (dated by TCRdb to about 2021). The treatment or condition label here, explained by the study, means: roughly 20 received Ad26.COV2.S at low or high dose, single or two shots; about 5 received placebo; per-sample allocation not given. For vaccine and placebo recipients, the sequenced repertoires came from samples collected on day 63 after the first injection. Library preparation was by the immunoSEQ multiplex PCR assay. This immuneACCESS table, as held by TCRdb, lists in-frame sequences with V and J called but not all clones. Of the missing ones, under half trace to an unresolved V gene in checked studies; the others have no known cause. The sample contains approximately 300,000 clones, 86% of them found a single time. The ten largest clones take up less than 2% of the sample.

Material: peripheral blood, obtained in a trial of Ad26.COV2.S vaccine versus placebo. Source of these receptors: a person between 18 and 60 years old who received the Ad26.COV2.S COVID-19 vaccine or a placebo.

This chain joins TRBV2 and TRBJ1-5; D unclear. The germline V and J ends were trimmed by 4 bases and 9 bases, with 10 bases remaining between them. Per germline, CDR1 SNHLY and CDR2 FYNNEI. CDR3 length equals 12 residues. This CDR3 reads CASSVGSGPQHF. The CDR3 coding sequence is TGTGCCAGCAGTGTGGGATCGGGGCCCCAGCATTTT.

The chain uses TRBV4-3 and TRBJ1-6, with 9 bases matching TRBD1. CDR3 length equals 21 residues. Per the germline V gene, CDR1 is LGHNA and CDR2 is YSLEER. The V and J ends lost 1 base and 7 bases, in that order; junction bases with no gene match: 20. This CDR3 is CASSQVVGTGPTDGANSPLHF. CDR3 sequence (DNA): TGCGCCAGCAGCCAAGTCGTAGGGACAGGGCCGACCGACGGGGCGAATTCACCCCTCCACTTT.

This chain links TRBV10-3 with TRBJ2-7; D possibly corresponds to TRBD2 (6 bases). Trimming took off 7 bases at V and 7 bases at J, with 23 bases between the two ends. The germline gives CDR1 ENHRY, CDR2 SYGVKD. The CDR3 length is 15 residues. CDR3 amino acids: CAIKGGGREAGEQYF. The CDR3, as DNA: TGTGCCATCAAGGGAGGTGGCAGGGAGGCGGGAGAGCAGTACTTC.

This chain links TRBV7-9 with TRBJ2-7; D is possibly TRBD2 (6 bases). This CDR3 has 15 amino acids. Germline V gene sequence: CDR1 SEHNR, CDR2 FQNEAQ (reference sequence). The ends were cut back, 5 bases at V and 1 base at J, with 15 bases in the middle. The CDR3: CASSQVGGDSYEQYF. In DNA, the CDR3 is TGTGCCAGCAGCCAAGTCGGCGGGGATTCCTACGAGCAGTACTTC.

V is TRBV7-2 and J is TRBJ1-2; D may be TRBD1 (5 bases). Trimming stripped 3 bases from V and 6 bases from J, with 11 bases between. Germline CDR1 reads SGHTA; CDR2 reads FQGNSA. The CDR3 extends over 13 amino acids. CDR3 nucleotides: TGTGCCAGCAGCTTGGGGCCTAGGGATGGCTACACCTTC. It is translated as CASSLGPRDGYTF. The variable domain in full, completed from reference TRBV7-2 and TRBJ1-2, reads GAGVSQSPSNKVTEKGKDVELRCDPISGHTALYWYRQSLGQGLEFLIYFQGNSAPDKSGLPSDRFSAERTGGSVSTLTIQRTQQEDSAVYLCASSLGPRDGYTFGSGTRLTVV.

This clone appeared once. The J gene is TRBJ2-5, the V gene TRBV7-2, with 13 bases identical to TRBD2. Germline V gives CDR1 SGHTA, CDR2 FQGNSA. The CDR3 is 16 amino acids. J gave up 4 bases and V 3 bases, and 5 bases lay outside the gene matches. The CDR3 loop is CASSFTSGGAGETQYF. For the CDR3, the DNA is TGTGCCAGCAGCTTTACTAGCGGGGGGGCTGGAGAGACCCAGTACTTC.

For the CDR3, the DNA is TGTGCCAGCTCACCCAATGGGGTAAGTCAGCCCCAGCATTTT. Its protein is CASSPNGVSQPQHF. The J gene is TRBJ1-5, the V gene TRBV18, with D unresolved. Between the trimmed V and J ends, which lost 3 bases and 6 bases, there was a span of 12 bases. CDR1 and CDR2 (germline): KGHSH, LQKENI. The CDR3 length is 14 residues.

The J gene is TRBJ2-1, the V gene TRBV27; TRBD2 matches at 8 bases. Germline CDR1 reads MNHEY; CDR2 reads SMNVEV (reference sequence). This CDR3 is 17 amino acids long. The V and J ends lost 6 bases and 1 base, in that order; junction bases with no gene match: 11. DNA for the CDR3: TGTGCCAGCAGCGGGAAGGGGACTAGGGTTTCCTACAATGAGCAGTTCTTC. It codes for CASSGKGTRVSYNEQFF.

The rearrangement links TRBV5-1 to TRBJ2-3; possibly TRBD2 for D (6 bases). Germline-derived CDR1 and CDR2 are SGHRS and YFSETQ. The germline V and J ends were trimmed by 4 bases and 2 bases, with 17 bases remaining between them. The CDR3 has 16 amino acids. CDR3 sequence (DNA): TGCGCCAGCAGCCGCGCCCTTGGCGGGGACACAGATACGCAGTATTTT. Translated, it gives CASSRALGGDTDTQYF.

The V and J genes are TRBV5-4 and TRBJ2-5; 10 nucleotides agree with TRBD1. The V gene's germline CDR1 is SGHNT and CDR2 YYREEE (reference sequence). CDR3 length equals 15 residues. V lost 4 bases and J lost 6; bases outside the gene matches: 9. The CDR3 DNA reads as TGTGCCAGCAGCCCCGAGGACAGGGGGATCAAGACCCAGTACTTC. Protein sequence: CASSPEDRGIKTQYF.

The rearrangement joins TRBV6-2 or TRBV6-3 to TRBJ2-7; a possible D gene is TRBD1 (6 bases). This CDR3 has 13 residues. Germline V lookup: CDR1 MNHEY, CDR2 SVGEGT. V lost 6 bases, J lost 2 bases, and 11 bases lay in between. This chain's CDR3 is CASSRDTAYEQYF. The CDR3 DNA follows: TGTGCCAGCAGCCGGGACACCGCCTACGAGCAGTACTTC.

This chain joins TRBV2 and TRBJ2-1; tentatively, D is TRBD2 (7 bases). The germline V gene encodes CDR1 SNHLY and CDR2 FYNNEI. V was shortened by 4 bases and J by 8 bases, with 12 bases between the two germline ends. The length of the CDR3 is 13 residues. The CDR3 region has the DNA TGTGCCAGCAGTGGGACGGGGGGCGATGAGCAGTTCTTC. This encodes CASSGTGGDEQFF.

The chain carries TRBV7-9 and TRBJ1-2, with TRBD1 identical over 8 bases. The CDR3 covers 16 residues. CDR1 is SEHNR, CDR2 FQNEAQ, per germline (reference sequence). Trimming cost V 5 bases and J 6 bases; bases outside gene matches: 14. The CDR3 DNA is TGTGCCAGCAGCCTCTGGAATCAGGGGGCTAGGGATGGCTACACCTTC. Translated, it gives CASSLWNQGARDGYTF.

This chain connects TRBV7-2 to TRBJ1-5; D unclear. V was shortened by 4 bases and J by 2 bases, with 15 bases between the two germline ends. Germline CDR1 and CDR2: SGHTA and FQGNSA. The CDR3 consists of 16 residues. CDR3 residues: CASSSGSGGGNQPQHF. CDR3 nucleotide sequence: TGTGCCAGCAGCTCCGGGTCGGGCGGGGGCAATCAGCCCCAGCATTTT.

This sequence joins TRBV3-1 (or the pseudogene TRBV3-2) and TRBJ2-7; D gene uncertain. The V end lost 4 bases, the J end lost 3 bases, and 7 bases lay between the germline ends. Germline V gene lookup returns CDR1 LGHDT and CDR2 YNNKEL (reference sequence). This CDR3 spans 12 amino acids. The CDR3 coding sequence is TGTGCCAGCAGCCTCACGTTCTACGAGCAGTACTTC. Its protein is CASSLTFYEQYF.

This chain uses TRBV6-5 with TRBJ1-2; the match to TRBD1 covers 7 bases. This CDR3 has 13 residues. Germline V gives CDR1 MNHEY, CDR2 SVGAGI. Trimming took 2 bases from V and 7 from J; bases not matched to a gene: 4. Written as DNA, the CDR3 is TGTGCCAGCAGTTACCAACAGGGGAGTGGCTACACCTTC. Amino acids: CASSYQQGSGYTF.

The chain employs TRBV2 and TRBJ1-2; unclear D gene. There are 11 residues in the CDR3. Trimming cost V 4 bases and J 8 bases, with 8 bases left between them. Looked up from germline, CDR1 is SNHLY and CDR2 is FYNNEI. CDR3 sequence (DNA): TGTGCCAGCAGTGGGTTTGGGGGCTACACCTTC. Its translation: CASSGFGGYTF.

V is TRBV7-3 and J is TRBJ2-7, with 9 positions matching TRBD2. Germline V gene sequence: CDR1 SGHTA, CDR2 FQGTGA. The CDR3 covers 13 residues. J was trimmed by 7 bases and V by 6 bases; bases with no gene match: 7. DNA of the CDR3: TGTGCCAGCAGTCTGGGACTAGCACGAGAGCAGTACTTC. It encodes CASSLGLAREQYF.

The chain links TRBV4-3 to TRBJ2-7, with 7 bases matching TRBD1. V trimming: 1 base; J trimming: 6 bases; junction bases outside the gene matches: 6. CDR1 is LGHNA and CDR2 is YSLEER in the germline V gene. The CDR3 length is 14 residues. The CDR3 loop is CASSQGSDRREQYF. CDR3 nucleotides: TGCGCCAGCAGCCAAGGATCGGACAGGCGCGAGCAGTACTTC.

The V gene is TRBV7-8, the J gene TRBJ1-2; the D is unclear. Germline CDR1 is SGHVS and CDR2 is FQNEAQ. The ends were cut back, 0 bases at V and 11 bases at J, with 16 bases in the middle. The CDR3 totals 14 residues. CDR3 loop: CASSLAGGELEYTF. The CDR3 nucleotides read TGTGCCAGCAGCTTAGCGGGCGGGGAGTTGGAATACACCTTC.

V and J are TRBV19 and TRBJ2-7; D is perhaps TRBD1 (6 bases). This CDR3 region has 14 residues. Germline V gene sequence: CDR1 LNHDA, CDR2 SQIVND (reference sequence). Trimming took 5 bases from V and 2 from J, leaving 13 bases between them. The CDR3 bases are TGTGCCAGTAGTCTTCGACAGGAAACCTACGAGCAGTACTTC. Its protein product is CASSLRQETYEQYF.

The V call is TRBV5-4, the J call TRBJ2-1, with a weak D call TRBD2 (5 bases). V was trimmed by 5 bases and J by 4 bases, leaving 22 bases between them. The CDR3 runs 17 residues. Germline CDR1 reads SGHNT; CDR2 reads YYREEE (reference sequence). The CDR3 here is CASRDLFRDLFYNEQFF. The DNA for the CDR3 is TGTGCCAGCAGGGACCTCTTCCGGGATTTGTTTTACAATGAGCAGTTCTTC.

The chain joins TRBV5-1 to TRBJ2-3; no clear D gene. Trimming removed 4 bases at V and 2 bases at J, with 20 bases between. This CDR3 is built from 17 residues. In germline, CDR1 is SGHRS, CDR2 YFSETQ. In DNA form, the CDR3 reads TGCGCCAGCAGCGCTCTCCTGGACGGAGCCTACACAGATACGCAGTATTTT. This sequence encodes CASSALLDGAYTDTQYF.

The chain couples TRBV7-2 to TRBJ1-1; possible D gene TRBD1, 5 bases. The CDR3 is made up of 16 amino acids. The V end lost 4 bases, the J end lost 6 bases, and 21 bases lay between the germline ends. CDR1 is SGHTA and CDR2 is FQGNSA in the germline V gene. CDR3 nucleotides: TGTGCCAGCAGCTCCCGGGCGGGGACTTGGTCCGCTGAAGCTTTCTTT. Protein product: CASSSRAGTWSAEAFF. Drawing the rest from reference TRBV7-2 and TRBJ1-1, the complete variable domain is GAGVSQSPSNKVTEKGKDVELRCDPISGHTALYWYRQSLGQGLEFLIYFQGNSAPDKSGLPSDRFSAERTGGSVSTLTIQRTQQEDSAVYLCASSSRAGTWSAEAFFGQGTRLTVV.

This clone was observed a handful of times. The chain has TRBV7-9 and TRBJ1-2; 8 bases fit TRBD1. V lost 4 bases, J lost 8 bases, and 6 bases stayed unmatched. CDR3 length: 13 residues. Germline-derived CDR1 and CDR2 are SEHNR and FQNEAQ (reference sequence). This CDR3 reads CASSSSRGQGYTF. CDR3 bases: TGTGCCAGCAGCTCGTCCAGGGGGCAAGGCTACACCTTC.

This chain connects TRBV14 to TRBJ1-3; no clear D. This CDR3 is 15 amino acids long. Germline loops: CDR1 SGHDN, CDR2 FVKESK. The V and J ends lost 1 base and 3 bases respectively, with 10 bases between them. The CDR3 DNA follows: TGTGCCAGCAGCCAAGCAGGCTGGGTTGGAAACACCATATATTTT. Its translation: CASSQAGWVGNTIYF. Complete variable domain (other parts from reference TRBV14 and TRBJ1-3): EAGVTQFPSHSVIEKGQTVTLRCDPISGHDNLYWYRRVMGKEIKFLLHFVKESKQDESGMPNNRFLAERTGGTYSTLKVQPAELEDSGVYFCASSQAGWVGNTIYFGEGSWLTVV.

With regard to this clone: Sequence at one end of the junction differs from germline and may be a read error. The chain combines TRBV5-1 with TRBJ1-1; 9 nucleotides align to TRBD1. The CDR3 runs 14 residues. Germline V gene lookup returns CDR1 SGHRS and CDR2 YFSETQ. In DNA, the CDR3 is TGCGCCAGCAGATTGGCGACAGGGGGGGATGAAGCTTTCTTT. Translation: CASRLATGGDEAFF.